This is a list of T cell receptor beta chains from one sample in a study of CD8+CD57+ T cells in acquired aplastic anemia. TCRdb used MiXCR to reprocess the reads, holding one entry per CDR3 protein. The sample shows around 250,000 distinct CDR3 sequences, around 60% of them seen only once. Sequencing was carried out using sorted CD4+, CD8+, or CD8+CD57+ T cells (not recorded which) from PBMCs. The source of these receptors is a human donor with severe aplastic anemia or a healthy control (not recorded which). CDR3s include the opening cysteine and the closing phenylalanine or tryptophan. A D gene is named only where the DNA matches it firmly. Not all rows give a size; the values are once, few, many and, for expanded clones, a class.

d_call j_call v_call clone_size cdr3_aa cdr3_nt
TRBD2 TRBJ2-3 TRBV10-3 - CASTSGTSGITDTQYF TGTGCCAGCACTTCCGGGACTAGCGGGATCACAGATACGCAGTATTTT
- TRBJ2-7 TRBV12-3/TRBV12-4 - CASCLGFGEQYF TGTGCCAGCTGCCTCGGTTTCGGCGAGCAGTACTTC
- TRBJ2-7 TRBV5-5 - CASSLSPGPYEQYF TGTGCCAGCAGCTTGTCCCCGGGGCCCTACGAGCAGTACTTC
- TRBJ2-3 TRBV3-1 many CASSPQQGWGTDTQYF TGTGCCAGCAGCCCTCAACAGGGATGGGGCACAGATACGCAGTATTTT
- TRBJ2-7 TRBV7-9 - CASSSGGGPRPYEQYF TGTGCCAGCAGCTCAGGTGGGGGGCCCCGTCCCTACGAGCAGTACTTC
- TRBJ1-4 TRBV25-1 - CASSEWMGTNEKLFF TGTGCCAGCAGTGAATGGATGGGAACTAATGAAAAACTGTTTTTT
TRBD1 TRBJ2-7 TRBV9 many CASSVGTEGYEQYF TGTGCCAGCAGCGTCGGGACAGAAGGATACGAGCAGTACTTC
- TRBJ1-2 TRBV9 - CASSSRAGSYGYTF TGTGCCAGCAGCTCCAGGGCAGGTTCCTATGGCTACACCTTC
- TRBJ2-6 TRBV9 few CASSFLQGSGANVLTF TGTGCCAGCAGCTTCCTCCAGGGGTCTGGGGCCAACGTCCTGACTTTC
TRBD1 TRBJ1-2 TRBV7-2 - CASSSDRSVYGYTF TGTGCCAGCAGCTCGGACAGGTCGGTCTATGGCTACACCTTC
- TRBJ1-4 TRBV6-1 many CASERGPNEKLFF TGTGCCAGCGAGCGGGGACCGAATGAAAAACTGTTTTTT
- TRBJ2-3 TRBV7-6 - CASSLLFKNPDTQYF TGTGCCAGCAGCTTACTCTTTAAGAATCCAGATACGCAGTATTTT
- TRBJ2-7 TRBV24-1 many CATSSTGTRPFSYEQYF TGTGCCACCAGCTCAACCGGGACACGGCCTTTTTCCTACGAGCAGTACTTC
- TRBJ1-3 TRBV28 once CASSFRESGNTIYF TGTGCCAGCAGTTTCCGGGAATCTGGAAACACCATATATTTT
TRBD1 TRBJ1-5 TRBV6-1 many CASSAPRQGGADQPQHF TGTGCCAGCAGTGCACCTAGACAGGGAGGGGCTGATCAGCCCCAGCATTTT
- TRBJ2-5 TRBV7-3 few CASSQRTGGETQYF TGTGCCAGCAGCCAAAGGACCGGGGGAGAGACCCAGTACTTC
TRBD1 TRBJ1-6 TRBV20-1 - CSATIFKRASGPGTVNNSSLHF TGCAGTGCTACGATTTTCAAGCGGGCTAGCGGGCCTGGGACAGTGAATAATTCATCCCTCCACTTT
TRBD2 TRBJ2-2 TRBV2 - CARRASGIANTGELFF TGTGCCAGAAGGGCGAGCGGGATCGCGAACACCGGGGAGCTGTTTTTT
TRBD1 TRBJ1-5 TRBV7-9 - CASSQVRTGLNQPQHF TGCGCCAGCAGCCAAGTCCGGACAGGATTGAACCAGCCCCAGCATTTT
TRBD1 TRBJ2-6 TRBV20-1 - CSTKRQGVLAF TGCAGTACGAAGCGACAGGGAGTGCTGGCTTTC
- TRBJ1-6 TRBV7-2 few CAIQSSYNSPLHF TGTGCCATCCAGAGCTCCTATAATTCACCCCTCCACTTT
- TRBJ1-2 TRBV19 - CASSIGGGYGYTF TGTGCCAGTAGTATTGGGGGCGGCTATGGCTACACCTTC
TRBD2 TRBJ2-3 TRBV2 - CASSARLAGRTDTQYF TGTGCCAGCAGTGCCCGACTAGCGGGCCGCACAGATACGCAGTATTTT
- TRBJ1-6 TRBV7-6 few CASSLDPVSNNSPLHF TGTGCCAGCAGCTTAGATCCAGTCTCTAATAATTCACCCCTCCACTTT
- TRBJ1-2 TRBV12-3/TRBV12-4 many CASTPRRGFSSYTF TGTGCCAGCACTCCTCGTAGAGGATTTTCCTCCTACACCTTC